This T cell receptor (beta chain) was found in a study of blood T cells in healthy people across ages. Study-level findings and limits: Naive T cell percentage showed a strong correlation with TCR beta diversity.

On this clonotype itself: Antigen specificity is unknown. An end of the junction does not agree with germline; a read error may underlie this.

The use of a sample-barcoded 5' primer and a J-beta primer mix characterized a second PCR of about 7 to 12 cycles. TCRdb reprocessed the 5' RACE reads via MiXCR and lists one record per CDR3 protein. The sample has 800,000 to 950,000 distinct CDR3 sequences; 29% are singletons. The CDR3 runs to 12 residues. Germline assignment: CDR1 DFQATT and CDR2 SNEGSKA (reference sequence). These data were likewise used in another study, on T cells of mothers and their children. That paper notes: cDNA was synthesized from all extracted RNA at about 1.5 ug per reaction. Sequencing got over 8.5 million TCR beta CDR3 reads from each mother and a few million from each child. Nobody spotted any persistent microchimeric T cell clones.

The specimen was blood. The chain combines TRBV20-1 with TRBJ1-2; D gene ambiguous. This sequence was found in a woman aged 40-49 years in good health. This chain's CDR3 is CSATAVSYGCTF. CDR3 coding DNA: TGCAGTGCTACAGCCGTCTCCTATGGCTGCACCTTC.